This TCR beta chain stems from a study of STAT5B mutations in CD4+ large granular lymphocyte leukemia. Authors' data handling: A productive frequency of 2.59 x 10-5 was the lowest detectable. Sequencing was performed with immunoSEQ multiplex PCR; in TCRdb, only in-frame clones are kept and a portion is missing. For V, J and clone size, that table is used; D and trimming come from the DNA. In the table there are 32,000 or so clones, around four fifths of which are singletons. Controls came from buffy coats of healthy blood donors. The CDR3 is 15 amino acids. The germline CDR1 and CDR2 sequences are MNHEY and SVGAGI. V shed 5 bases and J 7 bases; nucleotides not matched to a gene: 7.

This chain links TRBV6-5 with TRBJ2-7, with 14 bases matching TRBD2. Sequencing was done on a sample of CD4+ T cells from blood buffy coats. The TCR was taken from a human donor in good health. CDR3 coding DNA: TGTGCCAGCAGTCCCGGGACTAGCGGGGGTGGGGAGCAGTACTTC. This gives the protein CASSPGTSGGGEQYF.